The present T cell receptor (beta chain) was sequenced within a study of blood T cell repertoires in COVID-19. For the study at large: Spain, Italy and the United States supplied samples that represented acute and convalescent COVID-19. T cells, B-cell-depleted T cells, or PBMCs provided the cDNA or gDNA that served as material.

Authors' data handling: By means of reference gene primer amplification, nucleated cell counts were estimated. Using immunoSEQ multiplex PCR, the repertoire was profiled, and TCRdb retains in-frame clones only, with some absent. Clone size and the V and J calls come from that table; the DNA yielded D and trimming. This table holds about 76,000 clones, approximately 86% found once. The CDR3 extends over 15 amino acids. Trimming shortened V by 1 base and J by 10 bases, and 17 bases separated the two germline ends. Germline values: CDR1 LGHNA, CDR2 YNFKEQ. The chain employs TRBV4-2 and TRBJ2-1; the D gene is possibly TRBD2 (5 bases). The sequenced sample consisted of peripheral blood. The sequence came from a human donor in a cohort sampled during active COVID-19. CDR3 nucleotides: TGTGCCAGCAGCCAAGGTCTAGCTGAGGCCTGGGAGCAGTTCTTC. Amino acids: CASSQGLAEAWEQFF.